This section outlines one T cell receptor (beta chain) sequence together with its context. Its antigen is as yet unknown. This record comes from a study of cytomegalovirus exposure and HLA in healthy donors. The donors (healthy individuals) were bone marrow donors. Findings and limits, study-wide: As a later analysis showed, a missense DCLRE1C variant was linked to trimming of TCR beta V- and J-genes.

Use of 60 Vbeta and 13 Jbeta primers characterized the PCR. In the study's own analysis: The count from a later analysis was 70 million to 85 million unique TCR beta chains, around 10 million of them shared. Assay: immunoSEQ multiplex PCR; the TCRdb copy retains only in-frame clones and omits some. V and J calls and clone size follow that table, whereas D and trimming were derived from the DNA. This table has more than 110,000 clones, about 76% appearing once. The length of the CDR3 is 14 residues. The clonotype originates from a man aged 18 to 30 in good health and CMV-seronegative. The rearrangement joins TRBV12-2 to TRBJ1-2; the table's D call of TRBD1 was not tested on the DNA. TRBV12-2 is recorded as a pseudogene. The sample comprised PBMCs. CDR3 nucleotide sequence: TGTGCAAGTCGCTCGCAGGGGGCGGGTAGAGGCTACACCTTC. Its protein is CASRSQGAGRGYTF.